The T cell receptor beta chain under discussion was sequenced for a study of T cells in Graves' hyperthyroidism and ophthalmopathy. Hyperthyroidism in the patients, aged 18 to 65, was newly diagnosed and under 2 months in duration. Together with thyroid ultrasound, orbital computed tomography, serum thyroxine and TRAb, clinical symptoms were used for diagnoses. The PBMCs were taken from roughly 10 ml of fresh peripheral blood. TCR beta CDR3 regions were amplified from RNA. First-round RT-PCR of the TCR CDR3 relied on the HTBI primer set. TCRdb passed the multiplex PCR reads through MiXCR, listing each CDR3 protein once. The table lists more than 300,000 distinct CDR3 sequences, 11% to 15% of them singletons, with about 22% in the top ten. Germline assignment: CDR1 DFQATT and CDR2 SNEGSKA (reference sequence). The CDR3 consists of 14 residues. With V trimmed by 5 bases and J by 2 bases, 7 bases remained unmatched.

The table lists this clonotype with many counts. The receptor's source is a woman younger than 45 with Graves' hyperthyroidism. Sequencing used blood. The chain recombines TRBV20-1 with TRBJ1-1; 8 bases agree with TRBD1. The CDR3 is CSAETDRGNTEAFF. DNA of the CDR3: TGCAGTGCTGAAACCGACAGGGGAAACACTGAAGCTTTCTTT.